Listed below are T cell receptor beta chains from one sample, sequenced in a study of identical twins. Each CDR3 protein is one row after TCRdb ran MiXCR on the 5' RACE reads. In the table there are approximately 280,000 distinct CDR3 sequences, less than 9% of which are singletons. The same data also went into a second study, on yellow fever vaccine responses in identical twins.

Input material: memory (CD45RO+) T cells sorted from blood. Receptors originate from a woman aged 18-30 years in good health. Both conserved end residues are part of each CDR3. The order of the fields is V gene, D gene, J gene, clone size, CDR3 DNA, CDR3 protein. The D gene is left open where the match is weak. Only part of the rows carry a size: once, few, many, or a class if the clone is expanded.

TRBV6-4	TRBD2	TRBJ2-1	many	TGTGCCAGCAGTGATTTAGCGGGGGATTACAATGAGCAGTTCTTC	CASSDLAGDYNEQFF
TRBV19	-	TRBJ1-6	few	TGTGCCAGTCAGTTCCAGCGGTCCTATAATTCACCCCTCCACTTT	CASQFQRSYNSPLHF
TRBV7-2	-	TRBJ1-1	-	TGTGCCAGCAGCTCTCCTGGAGGGGGGGAAGCTTTCTTT	CASSSPGGGEAFF
TRBV10-3	TRBD2	TRBJ2-5	few	TGTGCCACCAATAGCGGGGGAGAGACCCAGTACTTC	CATNSGGETQYF
TRBV20-1	-	TRBJ1-4	-	TGCAGTGCCGGAAGGGCGGACGAAAAACTGTTTTTT	CSAGRADEKLFF
TRBV7-9	-	TRBJ2-1	many	TGTGCCAGCAGCTTAGCCCTAGGGTACAATGAGCAGTTCTTC	CASSLALGYNEQFF
TRBV5-1	TRBD2	TRBJ2-2	few	TGCGCCAGCAGCTTGGATGGCGGGGGGAGCTCCGGGGAGCTGTTTTTT	CASSLDGGGSSGELFF
TRBV20-1	-	TRBJ2-7	-	TGCAGTGCCAGTGAGGGGTGGGATGAGCAGTACTTC	CSASEGWDEQYF
TRBV2	TRBD1	TRBJ2-5	-	TGTGCCAGCAAACGGGACAGCAAAGAGACCCAGTACTTC	CASKRDSKETQYF
TRBV28	-	TRBJ2-2	-	TGTGCCAGCAGTTTGTGGGGTAGCACCGGGGAGCTGTTTTTT	CASSLWGSTGELFF
TRBV5-1	TRBD2	TRBJ2-3	many	TGCGCCAGCAGCTGGAGCGGGGGCCTCACAGATACGCAGTATTTT	CASSWSGGLTDTQYF
TRBV5-8	-	TRBJ2-3	many	TGTGCCAGCAGCTTGGTCGGAACCAACACAGATACGCAGTATTTT	CASSLVGTNTDTQYF
TRBV10-3	-	TRBJ2-5	few	TGTGCCATCAGTGACAGGGGAGCCTACCAAGAGACCCAGTACTTC	CAISDRGAYQETQYF